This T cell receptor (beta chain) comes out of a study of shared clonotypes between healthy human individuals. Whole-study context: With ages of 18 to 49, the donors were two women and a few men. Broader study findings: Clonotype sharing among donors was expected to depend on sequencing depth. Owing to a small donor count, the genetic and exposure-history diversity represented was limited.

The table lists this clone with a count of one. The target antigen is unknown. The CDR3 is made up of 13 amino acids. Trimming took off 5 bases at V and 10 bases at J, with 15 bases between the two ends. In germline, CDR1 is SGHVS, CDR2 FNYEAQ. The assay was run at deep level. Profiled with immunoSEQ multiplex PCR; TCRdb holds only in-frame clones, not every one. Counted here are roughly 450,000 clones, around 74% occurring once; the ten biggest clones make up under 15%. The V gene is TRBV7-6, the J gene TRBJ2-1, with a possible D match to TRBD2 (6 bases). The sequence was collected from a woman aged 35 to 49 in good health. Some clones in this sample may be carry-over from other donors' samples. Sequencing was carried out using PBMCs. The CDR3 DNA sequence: TGTGCCAGCAGCCCCAGCCGGGGGACCGAGCAGTTCTTC. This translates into CASSPSRGTEQFF.